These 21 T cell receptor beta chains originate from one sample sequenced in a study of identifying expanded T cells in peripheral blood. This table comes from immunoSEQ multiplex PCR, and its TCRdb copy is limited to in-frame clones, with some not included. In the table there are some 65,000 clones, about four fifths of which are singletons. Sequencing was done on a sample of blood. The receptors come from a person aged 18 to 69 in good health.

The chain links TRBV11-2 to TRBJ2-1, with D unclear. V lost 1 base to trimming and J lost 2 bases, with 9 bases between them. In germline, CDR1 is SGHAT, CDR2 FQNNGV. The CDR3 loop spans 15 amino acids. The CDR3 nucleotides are TGTGCCAGCAGCTTAGTGGGCAGAGCCTACAATGAGCAGTTCTTC. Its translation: CASSLVGRAYNEQFF.

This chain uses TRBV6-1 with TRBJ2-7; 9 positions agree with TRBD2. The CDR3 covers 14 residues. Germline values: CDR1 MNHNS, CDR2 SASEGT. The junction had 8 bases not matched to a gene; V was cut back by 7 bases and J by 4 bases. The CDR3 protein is CASTEAGGEYEQYF. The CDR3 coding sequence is TGTGCCAGCACCGAGGCGGGAGGGGAATACGAGCAGTACTTC.

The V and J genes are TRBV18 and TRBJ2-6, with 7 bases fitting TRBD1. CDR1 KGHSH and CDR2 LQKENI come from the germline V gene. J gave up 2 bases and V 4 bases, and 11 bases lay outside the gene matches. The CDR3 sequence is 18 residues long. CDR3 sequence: CASSLTGTASAGANVLTF. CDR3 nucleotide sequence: TGTGCCAGCTCACTGACCGGGACAGCATCAGCTGGGGCCAACGTCCTGACTTTC.

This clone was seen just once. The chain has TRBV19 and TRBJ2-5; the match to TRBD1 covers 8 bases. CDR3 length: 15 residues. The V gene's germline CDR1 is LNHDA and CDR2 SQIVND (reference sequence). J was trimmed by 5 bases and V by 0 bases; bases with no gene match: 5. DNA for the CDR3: TGTGCCAGTAGTATAGAAGCCCCAGGGGGCGAGACCCAGTACTTC. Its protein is CASSIEAPGGETQYF.

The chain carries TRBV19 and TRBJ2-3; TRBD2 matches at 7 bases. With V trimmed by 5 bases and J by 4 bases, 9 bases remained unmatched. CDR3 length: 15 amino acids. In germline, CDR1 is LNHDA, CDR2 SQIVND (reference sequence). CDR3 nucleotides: TGTGCCAGTAGTCCCGGCCACGGACTAGCAGATACGCAGTATTTT. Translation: CASSPGHGLADTQYF.

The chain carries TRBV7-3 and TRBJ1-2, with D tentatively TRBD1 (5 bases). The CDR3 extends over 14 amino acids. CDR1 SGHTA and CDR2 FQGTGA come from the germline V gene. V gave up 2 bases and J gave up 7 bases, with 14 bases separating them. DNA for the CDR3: TGTGCCAGCAGCTTAGTGGCAGGGTTGGGTGGCTACACCTTC. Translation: CASSLVAGLGGYTF.

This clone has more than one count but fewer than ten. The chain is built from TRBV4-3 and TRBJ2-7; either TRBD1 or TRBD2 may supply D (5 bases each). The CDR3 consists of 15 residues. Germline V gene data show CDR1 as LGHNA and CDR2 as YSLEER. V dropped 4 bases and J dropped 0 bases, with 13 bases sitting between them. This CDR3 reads CASSLIGTGSYEQYF. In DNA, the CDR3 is TGCGCCAGCAGCCTAATAGGGACGGGCTCCTACGAGCAGTACTTC.

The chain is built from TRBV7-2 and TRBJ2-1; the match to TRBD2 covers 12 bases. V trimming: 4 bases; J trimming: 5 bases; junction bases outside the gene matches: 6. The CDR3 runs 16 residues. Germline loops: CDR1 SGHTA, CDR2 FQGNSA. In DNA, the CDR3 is TGTGCCAGCAGCTGGTTCTCTAGCGGGGGGGACAATGAGCAGTTCTTC. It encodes CASSWFSSGGDNEQFF. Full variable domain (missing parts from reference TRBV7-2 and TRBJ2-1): GAGVSQSPSNKVTEKGKDVELRCDPISGHTALYWYRQSLGQGLEFLIYFQGNSAPDKSGLPSDRFSAERTGGSVSTLTIQRTQQEDSAVYLCASSWFSSGGDNEQFFGPGTRLTVL.

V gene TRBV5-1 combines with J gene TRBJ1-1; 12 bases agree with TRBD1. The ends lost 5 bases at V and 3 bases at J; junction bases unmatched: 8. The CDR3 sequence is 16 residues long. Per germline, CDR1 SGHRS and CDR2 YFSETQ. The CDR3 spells CASSSGTGGVYTEAFF. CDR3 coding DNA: TGCGCCAGCAGTTCCGGGACAGGGGGCGTTTACACTGAAGCTTTCTTT.

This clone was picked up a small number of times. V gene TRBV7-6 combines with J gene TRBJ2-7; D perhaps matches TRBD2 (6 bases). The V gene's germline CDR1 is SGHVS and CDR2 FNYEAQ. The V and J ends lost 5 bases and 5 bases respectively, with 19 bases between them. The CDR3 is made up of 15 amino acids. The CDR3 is CASSPPGVRKDEQYF. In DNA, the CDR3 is TGTGCCAGCAGCCCTCCGGGGGTGAGGAAGGACGAGCAGTACTTC.

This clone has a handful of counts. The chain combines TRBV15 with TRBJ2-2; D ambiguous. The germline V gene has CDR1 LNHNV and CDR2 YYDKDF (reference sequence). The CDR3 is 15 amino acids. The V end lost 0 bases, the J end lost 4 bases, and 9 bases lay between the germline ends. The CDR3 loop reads CATSRDVWGTGELFF. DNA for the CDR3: TGTGCCACCAGCAGAGATGTGTGGGGCACCGGGGAGCTGTTTTTT.

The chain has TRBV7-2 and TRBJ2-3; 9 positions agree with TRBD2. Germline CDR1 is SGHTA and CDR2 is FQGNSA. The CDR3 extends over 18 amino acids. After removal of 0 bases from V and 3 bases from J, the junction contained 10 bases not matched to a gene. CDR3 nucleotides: TGTGCCAGCAGCTTAGCGCTAACCGGGGGACTAGCAACAGATACGCAGTATTTT. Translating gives CASSLALTGGLATDTQYF.

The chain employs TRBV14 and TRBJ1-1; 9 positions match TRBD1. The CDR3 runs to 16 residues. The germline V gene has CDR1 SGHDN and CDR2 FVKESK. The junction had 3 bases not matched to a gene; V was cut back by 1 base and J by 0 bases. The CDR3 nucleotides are TGTGCCAGCAGCCAAGTGGGACAGGGCCTGAACACTGAAGCTTTCTTT. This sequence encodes CASSQVGQGLNTEAFF.

The CDR3, as DNA: TGTGCCAGCAGATTGGGACAGGGGGAAAACATTCAGTACTTC. It specifies CASRLGQGENIQYF. V and J are TRBV7-8 and TRBJ2-4, with 11 bases matching TRBD1. V lost 6 bases and J lost 5; bases outside the gene matches: 3. Germline lookup yields CDR1 SGHVS and CDR2 FQNEAQ. The CDR3 is 14 amino acids. Combining the CDR3 with reference TRBV7-8 and TRBJ2-4 gives the whole variable domain GAGVSQSPRYKVAKRGQDVALRCDPISGHVSLFWYQQALGQGPEFLTYFQNEAQLDKSGLPSDRFFAERPEGSVSTLKIQRTQQEDSAVYLCASRLGQGENIQYFGAGTRLSVL.

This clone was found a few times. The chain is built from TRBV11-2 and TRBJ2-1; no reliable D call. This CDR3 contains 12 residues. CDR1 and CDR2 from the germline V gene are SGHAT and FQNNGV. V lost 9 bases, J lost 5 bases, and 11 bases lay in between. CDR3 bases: TGTGCCAGTACCGACTGGGACAATGAGCAGTTCTTC. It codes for CASTDWDNEQFF.

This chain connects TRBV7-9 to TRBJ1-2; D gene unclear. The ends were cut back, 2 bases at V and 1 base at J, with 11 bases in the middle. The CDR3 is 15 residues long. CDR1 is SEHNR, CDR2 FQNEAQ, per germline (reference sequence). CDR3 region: CASSLSTESNYGYTF. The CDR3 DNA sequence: TGTGCCAGCAGCTTATCGACCGAGAGTAACTATGGCTACACCTTC.

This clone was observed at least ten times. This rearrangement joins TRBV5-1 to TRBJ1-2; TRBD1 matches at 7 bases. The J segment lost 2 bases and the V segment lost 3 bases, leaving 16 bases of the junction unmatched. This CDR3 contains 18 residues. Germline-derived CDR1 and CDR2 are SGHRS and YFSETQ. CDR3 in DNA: TGCGCCAGCAGCTCTCCTAACAGGGGACGTGGAACGAACTATGGCTACACCTTC. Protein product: CASSSPNRGRGTNYGYTF.

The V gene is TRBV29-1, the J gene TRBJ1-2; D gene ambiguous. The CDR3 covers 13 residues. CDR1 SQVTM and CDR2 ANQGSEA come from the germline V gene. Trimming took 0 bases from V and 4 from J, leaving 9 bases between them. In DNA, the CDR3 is TGCAGCGTTGAAGACAGTCCGGGCTATGGCTACACCTTC. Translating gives CSVEDSPGYGYTF.

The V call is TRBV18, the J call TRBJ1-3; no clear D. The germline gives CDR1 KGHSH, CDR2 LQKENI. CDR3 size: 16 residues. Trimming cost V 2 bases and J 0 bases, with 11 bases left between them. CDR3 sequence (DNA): TGTGCCAGCTCACCAAGTGCCGGGAGCTCTGGAAACACCATATATTTT. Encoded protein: CASSPSAGSSGNTIYF.

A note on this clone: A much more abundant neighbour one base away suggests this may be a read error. CDR3 in amino acids: CASSLGVYEQYV. The CDR3 DNA reads as TGTGCCAGCAGCTTAGGGGTATACGAGCAGTACGTC. The chain has TRBV11-2 and TRBJ2-7, with D unclear. Germline values: CDR1 SGHAT, CDR2 FQNNGV. V was clipped by 1 base and J by 4 bases, with 5 bases between them. This CDR3 is built from 12 residues.

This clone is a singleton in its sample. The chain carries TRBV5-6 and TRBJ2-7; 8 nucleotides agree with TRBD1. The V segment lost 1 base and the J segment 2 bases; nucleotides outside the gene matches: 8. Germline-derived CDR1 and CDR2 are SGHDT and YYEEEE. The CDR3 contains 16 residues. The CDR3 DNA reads TGTGCCAGCAGCTTGTCAGACGCGGACAGGGCCTACGAGCAGTACGTC. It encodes CASSLSDADRAYEQYV.